The 23 T cell receptor beta chains given below trace back to one sample, sequenced in a study of blood T cell repertoires in COVID-19. TCRdb keeps only in-frame clones here, not all; method: immunoSEQ multiplex PCR. The sample includes roughly 210,000 clones, over 75% of them seen just once. The sequencing sample was made of PBMCs or T cells enriched from blood (not recorded which). The origin of the receptors is a man aged 25-45 years in a cohort exposed to, infected with or recovered from COVID-19 (not recorded which).

The CDR3 bases are TGCGCCAGCAGCTTGTCGCTAGCGGGACCGGATGAGCAGTTCTTC. This translates into CASSLSLAGPDEQFF. This sequence joins TRBV5-1 and TRBJ2-1; 9 nucleotides match TRBD2. The length of the CDR3 is 15 residues. With 1 base clipped from V and 8 bases from J, the junction kept 7 bases outside the gene matches. CDR1 and CDR2 (germline): SGHRS, YFSETQ.

The V and J genes are TRBV9 and TRBJ2-5, with 14 positions matching TRBD2. The CDR3 consists of 15 residues. Trimming at V came to 3 bases and at J to 5 bases, leaving 3 bases not matched to a gene. Germline CDR1 reads SGDLS; CDR2 reads YYNGEE. The CDR3 region has the DNA TGTGCCAGCAGCGCGACTAGCGGGAGGGGGGAGACCCAGTACTTC. Translating it yields CASSATSGRGETQYF.

The V gene is TRBV5-1, the J gene TRBJ2-5, with D perhaps TRBD1 (6 bases). Trimming pared 0 bases from V and 5 bases from J, leaving 11 bases between. CDR1 is SGHRS, CDR2 YFSETQ, per germline. The CDR3 sequence is 14 residues long. The CDR3, as DNA: TGCGCCAGCAGCTTGGCAGGGGTAGGCGAGACCCAGTACTTC. It codes for CASSLAGVGETQYF.

The V gene is TRBV12-3 or TRBV12-4, the J gene TRBJ2-1; maybe TRBD1 (5 bases). The CDR3 consists of 13 residues. The V end lost 5 bases, the J end lost 6 bases, and 11 bases lay between the germline ends. Here the CDR3 reads CASSTQGPNEQFF. The CDR3 bases are TGTGCCAGCAGTACCCAGGGCCCCAATGAGCAGTTCTTC.

The chain is built from TRBV5-8 and TRBJ1-2; 7 bases match TRBD1. V lost 4 bases, J lost 3 bases, and 12 bases stayed unmatched. Germline CDR1 is SGHTS and CDR2 is YDEGEE. This CDR3 spans 16 amino acids. The CDR3 DNA sequence: TGTGCCAGCAGCGATCGACAGGGCTCCCTTGACTATGGCTACACCTTC. This sequence encodes CASSDRQGSLDYGYTF.

A single count supports this clone. The chain uses TRBV14 and TRBJ2-1, with D maybe TRBD1 (6 bases). This CDR3 contains 14 residues. V was shortened by 3 bases and J by 8 bases, with 14 bases between the two germline ends. CDR1 is SGHDN, CDR2 FVKESK, per germline. CDR3 sequence reads: CASSHKQGIYEQFF. For the CDR3, the DNA is TGTGCCAGCAGCCACAAACAGGGTATCTATGAGCAGTTCTTC.

The rearrangement joins TRBV14 to TRBJ2-3, with TRBD2 identical over 10 bases. Germline trimming cut 3 bases from V and 0 bases from J; bases unmatched to any gene: 12. The CDR3 totals 19 residues. CDR1 is SGHDN and CDR2 is FVKESK in the germline V gene. The CDR3 sequence: CASSHPSSLLAGSTDTQYF. The CDR3 bases are TGTGCCAGCAGCCATCCCTCGAGCCTACTAGCGGGGAGCACAGATACGCAGTATTTT.

The chain employs TRBV9 and TRBJ1-3; D may be TRBD1 (5 bases). The CDR3 length is 17 residues. Trimming took off 1 base at V and 4 bases at J, with 18 bases between the two ends. Germline CDR1 and CDR2: SGDLS and YYNGEE. The CDR3 loop reads CASSVYASGVTGNTIYF. CDR3 DNA: TGTGCCAGCAGCGTATACGCTTCGGGGGTCACCGGAAACACCATATATTTT.

V usage is TRBV5-5 and J usage is TRBJ2-7, with D maybe TRBD2 (6 bases). The V end lost 4 bases, the J end lost 0 bases, and 23 bases lay between the germline ends. This CDR3 spans 18 amino acids. CDR1 and CDR2 from the germline V gene are SGHKS and YYEKEE (reference sequence). CDR3 protein: CASSDPLKELAYSYEQYF. The CDR3 DNA follows: TGTGCCAGCAGCGATCCTCTCAAAGAGCTAGCGTACTCCTACGAGCAGTACTTC.

The rearrangement uses TRBV29-1 and TRBJ1-4; possibly TRBD1 for D (5 bases). Germline V lookup: CDR1 SQVTM, CDR2 ANQGSEA. Between the trimmed V and J ends, which lost 3 bases and 8 bases, there was a span of 13 bases. This CDR3 has 13 amino acids. CDR3 sequence: CSVEASGGEKLFF. CDR3 sequence (DNA): TGCAGCGTTGAGGCCTCCGGGGGGGAAAAACTGTTTTTT.

The V call is TRBV6-4, the J call TRBJ2-2; maybe TRBD1 (6 bases). Between the trimmed V and J ends, which lost 6 bases and 4 bases, there was a span of 12 bases. Germline-derived CDR1 and CDR2 are MRHNA and SNTAGT. The CDR3 has 14 amino acids. DNA for the CDR3: TGTGCCAGCAGCGTTGGGGGCTCCACCGGGGAGCTGTTTTTT. Translating gives CASSVGGSTGELFF.

This clone was detected only once. The chain uses TRBV9 and TRBJ1-3, with 10 positions matching TRBD1. The V gene's germline CDR1 is SGDLS and CDR2 YYNGEE. J lost 4 bases, V lost 0 bases, and 4 bases had no gene match. CDR3 length: 16 amino acids. CDR3 sequence: CASSVGGTGAGNTIYF. The CDR3 nucleotides read TGTGCCAGCAGCGTAGGAGGGACAGGGGCAGGAAACACCATATATTTT.

The genes are TRBV10-1 and TRBJ2-2; D perhaps matches TRBD2 (5 bases). Germline values: CDR1 WNHNN, CDR2 SYGVQD (reference sequence). CDR3 length: 12 amino acids. Trimming shortened V by 6 bases and J by 5 bases, and 7 bases separated the two germline ends. CDR3 region: CASSQRTGELFF. CDR3 nucleotide sequence: TGCGCCAGCAGCCAGCGGACCGGGGAGCTGTTTTTT.

The rearrangement links TRBV27 to TRBJ1-1, with a possible D match to TRBD1 (5 bases). The CDR3 covers 11 residues. Germline assignment: CDR1 MNHEY and CDR2 SMNVEV (reference sequence). V was clipped by 7 bases and J by 11 bases, with 14 bases between them. The chain's CDR3 is CASMQGPSAFF. In nucleotides, the CDR3 is TGTGCCAGCATGCAGGGCCCGTCTGCTTTCTTT.

The chain links TRBV9 to TRBJ2-6, with 12 bases lining up with TRBD2. V lost 2 bases, J lost 6 bases, and 9 bases stayed unmatched. This CDR3 has 18 amino acids. The germline V gene encodes CDR1 SGDLS and CDR2 YYNGEE. The CDR3 bases are TGTGCCAGCAGCGTCAGACTAGCGGGAGCCTTCGAGGCCAACGTCCTGACTTTC. Its protein is CASSVRLAGAFEANVLTF.

The chain uses TRBV6-1 and TRBJ2-7, with TRBD1 identical over 10 bases. Looked up from germline, CDR1 is MNHNS and CDR2 is SASEGT. CDR3 length: 16 residues. The V and J ends lost 2 bases and 3 bases, in that order; junction bases with no gene match: 7. The CDR3 DNA reads as TGTGCCAGCAGTGAAAGGCCCGACAGGGGGCTCTACGAGCAGTACTTC. Protein: CASSERPDRGLYEQYF.

J is TRBJ2-7 and V is TRBV5-4; D possibly corresponds to TRBD2 (5 bases). The CDR3 extends over 14 amino acids. Trimming took off 5 bases at V and 3 bases at J, with 15 bases between the two ends. The germline CDR1 and CDR2 sequences are SGHNT and YYREEE (reference sequence). Here the CDR3 DNA reads TGTGCCAGCAGTAGAGGAGGATCCGGCTACGAGCAGTACTTC. Its translation is CASSRGGSGYEQYF.

The rearrangement joins TRBV15 to TRBJ2-2, with TRBD2 matching 14 bases. V was pared by 4 bases and J by 3 bases, with 7 bases of the junction left unmatched. The CDR3 sequence is 18 residues long. CDR1 and CDR2 (germline): LNHNV, YYDKDF (reference sequence). In DNA, the CDR3 is TGTGCCACCAGCACCGGGACTAGCGGGAGCGGGTACACCGGGGAGCTGTTTTTT. Translated, it gives CATSTGTSGSGYTGELFF.

The genes are TRBV7-9 and TRBJ2-1; D unclear. Germline loops: CDR1 SEHNR, CDR2 FQNEAQ (reference sequence). CDR3 length equals 11 residues. V dropped 4 bases and J dropped 12 bases, with 10 bases sitting between them. CDR3 protein: CASSSSDAQFF. The CDR3 region has the DNA TGTGCCAGCAGCTCATCAGATGCGCAGTTCTTC.

The count of this clone is one. J is TRBJ1-4 and V is TRBV4-2; TRBD1 matches at 7 bases. Unmatched junction bases numbered 9, after V lost 0 bases and J lost 2 bases. The CDR3 covers 18 residues. Germline values: CDR1 LGHNA, CDR2 YNFKEQ. The CDR3 loop is CASSQDPSQGTTNEKLFF. Written as DNA, the CDR3 is TGTGCCAGCAGCCAAGATCCCTCACAGGGGACGACTAATGAAAAACTGTTTTTT.

The chain joins TRBV29-1 to TRBJ2-7; tentative D call: TRBD1 (6 bases). This CDR3 comprises 12 residues. Germline V gives CDR1 SQVTM, CDR2 ANQGSEA. Between the trimmed V and J ends, which lost 7 bases and 0 bases, there was a span of 10 bases. In DNA form, the CDR3 reads TGCAGCGCGGGGACATACTCCTACGAGCAGTACTTC. This gives the protein CSAGTYSYEQYF.

This clone was counted a few times. CDR3 region: CASSLLALTYEQYF. The DNA for the CDR3 is TGCGCCAGCAGCTTGCTAGCGTTGACCTACGAGCAGTACTTC. The chain carries TRBV5-1 and TRBJ2-7; D is possibly TRBD2 (6 bases). Per germline, CDR1 SGHRS and CDR2 YFSETQ. The V and J ends lost 1 base and 2 bases respectively, with 10 bases between them. This CDR3 has 14 amino acids.

The chain combines TRBV13 with TRBJ2-2; maybe TRBD1 (6 bases). Trimming left V 0 bases short and J 7 bases short, with 9 bases between. The CDR3 extends over 14 amino acids. Germline V gene data show CDR1 as PRHDT and CDR2 as FYEKMQ (reference sequence). The CDR3 spells CASSLGRGFGELFF. The CDR3, as DNA: TGTGCCAGCAGCTTAGGAAGGGGGTTCGGGGAGCTGTTTTTT.